Presented here are 24 T cell receptor beta chains from one specimen sequenced in a study of shared clonotypes between healthy human individuals. CD45RO-negative, CCR7-selected cells formed the naive CD8 fraction, which excluded terminally differentiated effector memory CD45RA+ cells. Clones were sequenced by immunoSEQ multiplex PCR, and TCRdb holds only the in-frame ones, with some missing. This table holds roughly 2.1 million clones, about 93% found once. The sequencing input was naive CD8+ T cells from PBMCs. The source of these receptors is a man aged 18 to 29 in good health. Some clones in this sample may be carry-over from other donors' samples.

The rearrangement uses TRBV11-2 and TRBJ2-5; 10 positions agree with TRBD2. The CDR3 has 17 residues. V was clipped by 3 bases and J by 3 bases; unmatched bases: 10. CDR1 is SGHAT, CDR2 FQNNGV, per germline. The CDR3 region is CASSLGEAGTSEETQYF. In nucleotides, the CDR3 is TGTGCCAGCAGCTTGGGAGAGGCCGGGACTAGCGAAGAGACCCAGTACTTC.

The chain uses TRBV4-1 and TRBJ2-1, with TRBD1 matching over 11 bases. Germline CDR1 MGHRA, CDR2 YSYEKL. V lost 4 bases to trimming and J lost 15 bases; unmatched junction nucleotides: 23. The CDR3 totals 18 residues. DNA of the CDR3: TGCGCCAGCAGCCCCCTTGGGGCGGGACAGGGGGACTACAACGATCGGTTCTTC. Amino acid sequence: CASSPLGAGQGDYNDRFF.

Of note for this clone: The same CDR3 arises from other DNA sequences in this sample as well. V usage is TRBV7-3 and J usage is TRBJ2-1, with TRBD2 as a possible D gene (6 bases). V lost 2 bases to trimming and J lost 7 bases, with 9 bases between them. CDR1 is SGHTA and CDR2 is FQGTGA in the germline V gene. There are 13 residues in the CDR3. DNA of the CDR3: TGTGCCAGCAGCTTAGAGGGGAGGAATGAGCAGTTCTTC. Protein sequence: CASSLEGRNEQFF. Drawing the rest from reference TRBV7-3 and TRBJ2-1, the complete variable domain is GAGVSQTPSNKVTEKGKYVELRCDPISGHTALYWYRQSLGQGPEFLIYFQGTGAADDSGLPNDRFFAVRPEGSVSTLKIQRTERGDSAVYLCASSLEGRNEQFFGPGTRLTVL.

The chain combines TRBV7-9 with TRBJ2-1; possible D gene TRBD2, 5 bases. This CDR3 comprises 17 residues. Germline values: CDR1 SEHNR, CDR2 FQNEAQ (reference sequence). The V and J ends lost 1 base and 0 bases respectively, with 13 bases between them. In nucleotides, the CDR3 is TGTGCCAGCAGCTTAGAAGGCGGGCTGAGCTCCTACAATGAGCAGTTCTTC. This encodes CASSLEGGLSSYNEQFF.

This clone was counted a few times. This rearrangement joins TRBV13 to TRBJ1-2; a weak D match, TRBD1 (5 bases). The germline CDR1 and CDR2 sequences are PRHDT and FYEKMQ (reference sequence). V was shortened by 1 base and J by 3 bases, with 9 bases between the two germline ends. The CDR3 is 14 amino acids. The CDR3, as DNA: TGTGCCAGCAGCTTAGTTCCCAGGGACTATGGCTACACCTTC. Translation gives CASSLVPRDYGYTF. The whole variable domain, remainder taken from reference TRBV13 and TRBJ1-2, is AAGVIQSPRHLIKEKRETATLKCYPIPRHDTVYWYQQGPGQDPQFLISFYEKMQSDKGSIPDRFSAQQFSDYHSELNMSSLELGDSALYFCASSLVPRDYGYTFGSGTRLTVV.

Only one count was recorded for this clone. The chain links TRBV30 to TRBJ2-6, with 9 bases that match TRBD1. V shed 5 bases, J shed 4 bases, and the junction held 9 bases outside the gene matches. Looked up from germline, CDR1 is GTSNPN and CDR2 is SVGIG (reference sequence). The CDR3 covers 16 residues. CDR3 sequence: CAWGTGGGRGANVLTF. The CDR3 bases are TGTGCCTGGGGAACAGGGGGCGGAAGAGGGGCCAACGTCCTGACTTTC.

A word on this clone: Different DNA sequences within this sample yield the same CDR3. The chain couples TRBV27 to TRBJ2-2; no clear D gene. CDR1 and CDR2 (germline): MNHEY, SMNVEV (reference sequence). The ends were cut back, 2 bases at V and 4 bases at J, with 8 bases in the middle. The CDR3 runs to 14 residues. The CDR3 region has the DNA TGTGCCAGCAGTTTACTCCTGGGCACCGGGGAGCTGTTTTTT. Translation gives CASSLLLGTGELFF.

The V and J genes are TRBV4-1 and TRBJ1-2; 8 nucleotides line up with TRBD1. This CDR3 is built from 15 residues. Germline CDR1 and CDR2: MGHRA and YSYEKL. V dropped 4 bases and J dropped 4; count of bases not matched to a gene: 8. The CDR3 bases are TGCGCCAGCAGCCCACAGGGGGAGCCTGGCTATGGCTACACCTTC. Translating it yields CASSPQGEPGYGYTF.

V and J are TRBV27 and TRBJ2-7; 10 bases are a match to TRBD1. Germline V lookup: CDR1 MNHEY, CDR2 SMNVEV (reference sequence). The CDR3 extends over 13 amino acids. V shed 2 bases, J shed 11 bases, and the junction held 6 bases outside the gene matches. The CDR3 nucleotides read TGTGCCAGCAGTTTAGACAGGGGGCGAGAGAAGTACTTC. This encodes CASSLDRGREKYF.

The chain carries TRBV6-5 and TRBJ1-1; D call uncertain. Trimming stripped 2 bases from V and 7 bases from J, with 8 bases between. Germline CDR1 MNHEY, CDR2 SVGAGI. The CDR3 sequence is 12 residues long. CDR3 bases: TGTGCCAGCAGTTACCCGGCGGATGAAGCTTTCTTT. Translation gives CASSYPADEAFF.

CDR3 sequence: CASAEGAGYEQYF. In DNA form, the CDR3 reads TGTGCCAGCGCCGAGGGGGCCGGGTACGAGCAGTACTTC. The rearrangement joins TRBV9 to TRBJ2-7, with 7 bases that match TRBD1. Germline loops: CDR1 SGDLS, CDR2 YYNGEE. The V segment lost 7 bases and the J segment 4 bases; nucleotides outside the gene matches: 8. The CDR3 totals 13 residues.

A word on this clone: Other DNA sequences in the sample encode the same CDR3. The chain has TRBV9 and TRBJ2-2, with D uncertain. Germline V gene sequence: CDR1 SGDLS, CDR2 YYNGEE. This CDR3 comprises 13 residues. V was clipped by 3 bases and J by 5 bases, with 8 bases between them. As DNA, the CDR3 is TGTGCCAGCAGCGGGGCCGGTACCGGGGAGCTGTTTTTT. The encoded protein is CASSGAGTGELFF.

The chain recombines TRBV5-6 with TRBJ2-1; 8 positions match TRBD2. Germline V lookup: CDR1 SGHDT, CDR2 YYEEEE. CDR3 length: 15 residues. The V segment lost 0 bases and the J segment 9 bases; nucleotides outside the gene matches: 8. CDR3 nucleotides: TGTGCCAGCAGCTTGGACGGGAGGGCCCGCCTTGAGCAGTTCTTC. It specifies CASSLDGRARLEQFF.

The chain combines TRBV6-1 with TRBJ1-1; D gene unclear. CDR1 is MNHNS and CDR2 is SASEGT in the germline V gene. The CDR3 is 15 residues long. V was pared by 1 base and J by 1 base, with 10 bases between. CDR3 protein: CASSEEDTWNTEAFF. DNA for the CDR3: TGTGCCAGCAGTGAAGAAGATACCTGGAACACTGAAGCTTTCTTT.

The chain uses TRBV6-8 and TRBJ2-5; weak D call: TRBD1 (6 bases). The germline V gene has CDR1 MNHGY and CDR2 SAAAGT. The length of the CDR3 is 16 residues. The V end was cut by 2 bases, the J end by 3 bases, with 16 bases between. The CDR3 sequence: CASSYVDERQEETQYF. The DNA of the CDR3 is TGTGCCAGCAGTTACGTGGACGAAAGACAGGAAGAGACCCAGTACTTC.

The chain is built from TRBV29-1 and TRBJ2-3; TRBD2 agrees at 11 bases. Germline trimming cut 1 base from V and 0 bases from J; bases unmatched to any gene: 6. The CDR3 runs 17 residues. Germline V gene data show CDR1 as SQVTM and CDR2 as ANQGSEA. The CDR3, as DNA: TGCAGCGTTGAAGCCGACTGGACTAGCGGGAGCACAGATACGCAGTATTTT. This codes for CSVEADWTSGSTDTQYF.

The rearrangement joins TRBV19 to TRBJ2-1; 10 nucleotides match TRBD2. Germline V gives CDR1 LNHDA, CDR2 SQIVND (reference sequence). The trim removed 5 bases at V and 6 bases at J, leaving 16 bases unmatched. CDR3 length: 18 residues. The CDR3 coding sequence is TGTGCCAGTAGTCGGAAAGGGTCACTAGCGGGAACGGGCAATGAGCAGTTCTTC. Protein: CASSRKGSLAGTGNEQFF.

The CDR3 region has the DNA TGTGCCAGCAGTTCCCTCCTTAGAGCGACCCAGTACTTC. Its translation is CASSSLLRATQYF. This chain connects TRBV28 to TRBJ2-5, with D unresolved. The CDR3 runs to 13 residues. V lost 4 bases and J lost 7, with 13 bases in between. Germline V gene data show CDR1 as MDHEN and CDR2 as SYDVKM.

The count of this clone is one. The chain is built from TRBV4-2 and TRBJ2-1; D may be TRBD2 (6 bases). The V end was cut by 0 bases, the J end by 4 bases, with 19 bases between. The CDR3 is made up of 18 amino acids. CDR1 is LGHNA and CDR2 is YNFKEQ in the germline V gene. CDR3 sequence reads: CASSQEVVGGAGYNEQFF. The CDR3 DNA reads TGTGCCAGCAGCCAAGAAGTGGTAGGAGGGGCAGGTTACAATGAGCAGTTCTTC.

This chain uses TRBV6-5 with TRBJ2-7; 9 bases map to TRBD2. The CDR3 is 16 amino acids. After removal of 1 base from V and 6 bases from J, the junction contained 10 bases not matched to a gene. Germline CDR1 and CDR2: MNHEY and SVGAGI. CDR3 coding DNA: TGTGCCAGCAGTTACTTTTGGCGGGAGGGCCGGGGCGAGCAGTACTTC. This translates into CASSYFWREGRGEQYF.

Concerning this clone itself: The sample has other DNA sequences that encode this CDR3 too. The rearrangement joins TRBV7-9 to TRBJ1-1; D is unclear. The CDR3 is 13 amino acids. Germline CDR1 reads SEHNR; CDR2 reads FQNEAQ (reference sequence). V was clipped by 5 bases and J by 1 base, with 8 bases between them. CDR3 nucleotides: TGTGCCAGCAGCCCCTCAGGGAACACTGAAGCTTTCTTT. Amino acid sequence: CASSPSGNTEAFF.

A remark on this clone: A much bigger clone sits one base away, suggesting this may be a read error. Other nucleotide sequences in the sample specify the same CDR3. The rearrangement uses TRBV9 and TRBJ1-1; D is perhaps TRBD1 (5 bases). Germline assignment: CDR1 SGDLS and CDR2 YYNGEE. Deletions cut 0 bases from V and 4 bases from J, with 7 bases between. The CDR3 is made up of 13 amino acids. CDR3 protein: CASSVGGATEAFF. The CDR3 nucleotides are TGTGCCAGCAGCGTAGGAGGGGCCACTGAAGCTTTCTTT. The full variable domain, with the rest looked up from reference TRBV9 and TRBJ1-1, is DSGVTQTPKHLITATGQRVTLRCSPRSGDLSVYWYQQSLDQGLQFLIQYYNGEERAKGNILERFSAQQFPDLHSELNLSSLELGDSALYFCASSVGGATEAFFGQGTRLTVV.

This clone has just one count. The chain uses TRBV4-1 and TRBJ2-7, with D perhaps TRBD1 (6 bases). The CDR3 extends over 14 amino acids. Germline values: CDR1 MGHRA, CDR2 YSYEKL. Trimming removed 1 base at V and 6 bases at J, with 13 bases between. The CDR3 sequence: CASSQVQGLGEQYF. CDR3 DNA: TGCGCCAGCAGCCAAGTACAGGGCCTCGGCGAGCAGTACTTC.

This sequence joins TRBV5-1 and TRBJ2-7, with D maybe TRBD2 (5 bases). CDR3 length: 18 residues. Trimming pared 2 bases from V and 7 bases from J, leaving 28 bases between. Germline-derived CDR1 and CDR2 are SGHRS and YFSETQ. The CDR3 protein is CASSFGVLAGIGSGEQYF. The DNA for the CDR3 is TGCGCCAGCAGCTTTGGGGTTTTGGCCGGGATTGGTTCGGGAGAGCAGTACTTC.